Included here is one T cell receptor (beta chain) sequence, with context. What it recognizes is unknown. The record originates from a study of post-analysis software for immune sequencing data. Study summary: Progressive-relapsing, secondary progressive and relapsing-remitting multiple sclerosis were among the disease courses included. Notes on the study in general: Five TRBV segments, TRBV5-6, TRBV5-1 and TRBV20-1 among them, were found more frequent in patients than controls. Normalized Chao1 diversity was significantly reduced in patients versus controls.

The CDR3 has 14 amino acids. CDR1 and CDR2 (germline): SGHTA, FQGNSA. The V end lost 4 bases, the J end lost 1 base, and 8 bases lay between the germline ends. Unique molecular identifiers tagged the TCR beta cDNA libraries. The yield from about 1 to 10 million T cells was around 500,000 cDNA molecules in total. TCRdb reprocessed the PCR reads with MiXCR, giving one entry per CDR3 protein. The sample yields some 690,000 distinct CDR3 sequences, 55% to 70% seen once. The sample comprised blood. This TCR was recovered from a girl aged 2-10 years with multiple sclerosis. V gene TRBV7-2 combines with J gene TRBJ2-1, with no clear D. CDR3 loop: CASSSLVSYNEQFF. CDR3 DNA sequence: TGTGCCAGCAGCTCATTAGTGTCCTACAATGAGCAGTTCTTC. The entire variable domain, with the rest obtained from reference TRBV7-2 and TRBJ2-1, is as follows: GAGVSQSPSNKVTEKGKDVELRCDPISGHTALYWYRQSLGQGLEFLIYFQGNSAPDKSGLPSDRFSAERTGGSVSTLTIQRTQQEDSAVYLCASSSLVSYNEQFFGPGTRLTVL.